Each of the 16 T cell receptor beta chains below was sequenced from the same sample in a study of vaccination and CD4 T cells after COVID-19. Cultured CD4+ T-cell DNA underwent Oncomine TCR Beta short-read sequencing. TCRdb reprocessed the PCR reads via MiXCR and lists one record per CDR3 protein. Here the sample spans about 15,000 distinct CDR3 sequences, about three quarters being singletons. No antigen is known for these receptors. Specified treatment: approximately nine-day PBMC culture with coronavirus spike peptide pools or control peptides (ViraFEST assay). Sample: CD4+ T cells from blood, cultured in vitro. The receptor set was obtained from a human donor who had recovered from COVID-19.

The V and J genes are TRBV7-2 and TRBJ2-7, with TRBD2 identical over 11 bases. The length of the CDR3 is 14 residues. After removal of 6 bases from V and 6 bases from J, the junction contained 7 bases not matched to a gene. CDR1 is SGHTA and CDR2 is FQGNSA in the germline V gene. CDR3 coding DNA: TGTGCCAGCAGACTACTAGCGGGAGCCGGCGAGCAGTACTTC. Its translation is CASRLLAGAGEQYF.

V is TRBV19 and J is TRBJ1-2; D remains unclear. CDR3 length: 13 amino acids. Germline loops: CDR1 LNHDA, CDR2 SQIVND (reference sequence). V lost 2 bases, J lost 8 bases, and 12 bases lay in between. CDR3 sequence reads: CASSIRESSGYTF. CDR3 nucleotides: TGTGCCAGTAGTATAAGGGAATCATCAGGCTACACCTTC.

The rearrangement uses TRBV7-9 and TRBJ2-6; no reliable D call. V dropped 7 bases and J dropped 3 bases, with 16 bases sitting between them. Germline CDR1 and CDR2: SEHNR and FQNEAQ (reference sequence). This CDR3 has 16 amino acids. CDR3 region: CASTYLWGFGANVLTF. In DNA form, the CDR3 reads TGTGCCAGCACCTACCTGTGGGGTTTTGGGGCCAACGTCCTGACTTTC.

The chain carries TRBV6-2 or TRBV6-3 and TRBJ1-2, with 8 bases fitting TRBD1. This CDR3 region has 13 residues. V shed 5 bases and J 3 bases; nucleotides not matched to a gene: 2. The germline V gene encodes CDR1 MNHEY and CDR2 SVGEGT. DNA of the CDR3: TGTGCCAGCAGTCCGACAGGGGACTATGGCTACACCTTC. As protein: CASSPTGDYGYTF.

This clonotype has a single count. The CDR3 loop reads CSARPSGGAYNEQFF. Written as DNA, the CDR3 is TGCAGTGCTAGGCCCTCGGGAGGGGCCTACAATGAGCAGTTCTTC. J is TRBJ2-1 and V is TRBV20-1, with 8 nucleotides matching TRBD2. CDR3 length: 15 residues. Losses at the gene ends were 3 bases for V and 2 bases for J; bases not matched to a gene: 6. Germline CDR1 and CDR2: DFQATT and SNEGSKA (reference sequence).

The chain joins TRBV7-2 to TRBJ1-3, with D perhaps matching TRBD1 (5 bases). Trimming stripped 1 base from V and 9 bases from J, with 13 bases between. This CDR3 is 14 amino acids long. Germline CDR1 is SGHTA and CDR2 is FQGNSA. CDR3 bases: TGTGCCAGCAGCTTAGGGGGCCCGGGGGGCACCATATATTTT. It encodes CASSLGGPGGTIYF.

The chain combines TRBV7-2 with TRBJ2-2; 9 bases are a match to TRBD2. The CDR3 consists of 16 residues. The germline V gene has CDR1 SGHTA and CDR2 FQGNSA. V was clipped by 0 bases and J by 6 bases; unmatched bases: 5. This chain's CDR3 is CASSLAAAGGAGELFF. CDR3 nucleotides: TGTGCCAGCAGCTTAGCAGCGGCGGGAGGGGCCGGGGAGCTGTTTTTT.

The V and J genes are TRBV6-1 and TRBJ2-1, with TRBD2 matching over 13 bases. The trim removed 5 bases at V and 0 bases at J, leaving 1 base unmatched. Germline V gene data show CDR1 as MNHNS and CDR2 as SASEGT. The CDR3 length is 16 residues. The CDR3 sequence: CASSRTSGSSYNEQFF. In DNA, the CDR3 is TGTGCCAGCAGTCGGACTAGCGGGAGCTCCTACAATGAGCAGTTCTTC.

The chain couples TRBV20-1 to TRBJ2-1; D gene unclear. The germline V gene encodes CDR1 DFQATT and CDR2 SNEGSKA (reference sequence). V dropped 2 bases and J dropped 6 bases, with 20 bases sitting between them. This CDR3 region has 16 residues. The CDR3 sequence is CSARNLKVGLGNEQFF. The CDR3 nucleotides are TGCAGTGCTAGAAATTTGAAGGTCGGTCTAGGCAATGAGCAGTTCTTC.

The chain's CDR3 is CASSLSAGTGDIYAEAFF. DNA for the CDR3: TGTGCCAGCAGTTTATCAGCCGGGACAGGGGACATATACGCTGAAGCTTTCTTT. The rearrangement uses TRBV27 and TRBJ1-1; TRBD1 matches at 10 bases. The CDR3 has 18 residues. In germline, CDR1 is MNHEY, CDR2 SMNVEV (reference sequence). Germline trimming cut 0 bases from V and 6 bases from J; bases unmatched to any gene: 13.

This clonotype ranks as medium-sized. The gene calls are TRBV6-1 and TRBJ1-5; a possible D gene is TRBD1 (6 bases). Germline CDR1 MNHNS, CDR2 SASEGT. The CDR3 loop spans 17 amino acids. The V gene lost 6 bases and the J gene lost 4 bases, with 22 bases spanning the gap. The CDR3 sequence: CASSAPKGQGRNQPQHF. Here the CDR3 DNA reads TGTGCCAGCAGCGCCCCGAAGGGGCAGGGGCGGAATCAGCCCCAGCATTTT.

The V call is TRBV30, the J call TRBJ2-7; 11 bases are a match to TRBD2. This CDR3 has 12 residues. V was pared by 5 bases and J by 10 bases, with 7 bases of the junction left unmatched. Germline V gives CDR1 GTSNPN, CDR2 SVGIG (reference sequence). In nucleotides, the CDR3 is TGTGCCTGGGGTGGGACTAGCGGAAAACAGTACTTC. Its protein is CAWGGTSGKQYF. Together with reference TRBV30 and TRBJ2-7, the CDR3 gives the full variable domain: SQTIHQWPATLVQPVGSPLSLECTVEGTSNPNLYWYRQAAGRGLQLLFYSVGIGQISSEVPQNLSASRPQDRQFILSSKKLLLSDSGFYLCAWGGTSGKQYFGPGTRLTVT.

The V and J genes are TRBV28 and TRBJ2-7; D not certain. V was clipped by 5 bases and J by 6 bases, with 17 bases between them. Looked up from germline, CDR1 is MDHEN and CDR2 is SYDVKM. The CDR3 spans 14 residues. CDR3 sequence (DNA): TGTGCCAGCAGTAAACCTCCGGCGACGAGCGAGCAGTACTTC. It encodes CASSKPPATSEQYF.

This clonotype was detected only a few times. V usage is TRBV7-8 and J usage is TRBJ2-4; no clear D gene. Trimming removed 5 bases from V and 0 bases from J, with 11 bases in between. The CDR3 consists of 15 residues. In germline, CDR1 is SGHVS, CDR2 FQNEAQ. DNA for the CDR3: TGTGCCAGCAGCCCTAGTCCTCTAGCCAAAAACATTCAGTACTTC. Its protein is CASSPSPLAKNIQYF.

The chain is built from TRBV11-2 and TRBJ1-3; D gene unclear. This CDR3 region has 16 residues. Trimming took off 4 bases at V and 2 bases at J, with 15 bases between the two ends. Germline lookup yields CDR1 SGHAT and CDR2 FQNNGV. In nucleotides, the CDR3 is TGTGCCAGCAGCTCCATGTTAGGGTTCGCTGGAAACACCATATATTTT. This translates into CASSSMLGFAGNTIYF.

This clonotype was observed a handful of times. V is TRBV24-1 and J is TRBJ1-5; the D is unclear. V was cut by 12 bases and J by 4 bases, with 15 bases left in between. The germline V gene has CDR1 KGHDR and CDR2 SFDVKD. This CDR3 region has 13 residues. The CDR3 loop reads CAVQTQANQPQHF. The CDR3, as DNA: TGTGCCGTTCAAACGCAGGCTAATCAGCCCCAGCATTTT.